Each of the 6 T cell receptor beta chains below was sequenced from the same sample in a study of T-cell reconstitution after alpha-beta-depleted transplantation in children. Unique molecular identifiers were incorporated when the TCRbeta library was constructed. From the PCR reads, TCRdb called clonotypes with MiXCR, one entry per CDR3 protein. The table lists 300,000 to 400,000 distinct CDR3 sequences, around 16% of them singletons. Sequences were derived from PBMCs, mostly from graft donor cells, sampled 360 days after TCRalphabeta/CD19-depleted stem cell transplant. The receptors derive from a male patient aged 2 to 10 who had a stem cell transplant for acute lymphoblastic leukemia, so the T cells may come from the graft donor.

This chain links TRBV10-3 with TRBJ2-2; D uncertain. V lost 7 bases to trimming and J lost 4 bases, with 10 bases between them. Looked up from germline, CDR1 is ENHRY and CDR2 is SYGVKD. The length of the CDR3 is 13 residues. CDR3: CAITTLTTGELFF. The CDR3 DNA reads as TGTGCCATCACCACCCTGACCACCGGGGAGCTGTTTTTT.

In this sample, this clonotype turned up a few times. The chain employs TRBV28 and TRBJ2-5; the D gene is possibly TRBD2 (5 bases). Germline CDR1 MDHEN, CDR2 SYDVKM. The V and J ends lost 6 bases and 5 bases respectively, with 16 bases between them. The CDR3 extends over 14 amino acids. CDR3 DNA sequence: TGTGCCAGCAGCCCATACCCCCGCGGGGAGACCCAGTACTTC. It encodes CASSPYPRGETQYF.

This clonotype was detected only a few times. The chain has TRBV12-3 or TRBV12-4 and TRBJ2-7; D remains ambiguous. This CDR3 is 13 amino acids long. The V end lost 4 bases, the J end lost 2 bases, and 9 bases lay between the germline ends. The CDR3 reads CASSSYPTYEQYF. In nucleotides, the CDR3 is TGTGCCAGCAGTTCCTATCCTACCTACGAGCAGTACTTC.

The chain joins TRBV5-1 to TRBJ2-1; 7 nucleotides align to TRBD1. This CDR3 comprises 15 residues. Germline trimming cut 4 bases from V and 4 bases from J; bases unmatched to any gene: 8. The germline V gene encodes CDR1 SGHRS and CDR2 YFSETQ. CDR3 amino acids: CASSTSGTEYNEQFF. The CDR3 nucleotides read TGCGCCAGCAGCACCTCCGGGACAGAGTACAATGAGCAGTTCTTC.

The chain recombines TRBV3-1 with TRBJ2-2; D not resolved. The V gene's germline CDR1 is LGHDT and CDR2 YNNKEL (reference sequence). The CDR3 is 15 residues long. The ends were cut back, 5 bases at V and 6 bases at J, with 16 bases in the middle. In DNA form, the CDR3 reads TGTGCCAGCAGCAAGACCGAGAGACGGGCCGGGGAGCTGTTTTTT. Its protein product is CASSKTERRAGELFF.

The chain recombines TRBV7-9 with TRBJ1-1, with TRBD1 identical over 8 bases. Germline CDR1 and CDR2: SEHNR and FQNEAQ (reference sequence). V lost 5 bases, J lost 1 base, and 6 bases stayed unmatched. This CDR3 spans 15 amino acids. Here the CDR3 reads CASSPRTGPNTEAFF. The DNA of the CDR3 is TGTGCCAGCAGCCCGCGGACAGGGCCGAACACTGAAGCTTTCTTT. Supplemented by reference TRBV7-9 and TRBJ1-1, the full variable domain reads DTGVSQNPRHKITKRGQNVTFRCDPISEHNRLYWYRQTLGQGPEFLTYFQNEAQLEKSRLLSDRFSAERPKGSFSTLEIQRTEQGDSAMYLCASSPRTGPNTEAFFGQGTRLTVV.